This T cell receptor (beta chain) was retrieved from a study of cytotoxic CD8 clonotypes in ibrutinib-treated CLL. V was trimmed by 2 bases and J by 4 bases, leaving 9 bases between them. Germline V lookup: CDR1 SGHRS, CDR2 YFSETQ. This CDR3 contains 13 residues. Some clones are missing from TCRdb's copy, which holds only in-frame ones; the method was immunoSEQ multiplex PCR. The sample contains fewer than 400,000 clones, 67% of which appear only once. The sequence derives from a human donor with chronic lymphocytic leukemia. The chain couples TRBV5-1 to TRBJ1-1; maybe TRBD1 (5 bases). The specimen comprised PBMCs, sampled after 36 months of ibrutinib treatment. CDR3 coding DNA: TGCGCCAGCAGCTTAGGGGTGTCCACTGAAGCTTTCTTT. Residues: CASSLGVSTEAFF.